The T cell receptor (beta chain) under discussion was sequenced for a study of cytomegalovirus exposure and HLA in healthy donors (dated by TCRdb to about 2017). Background for the entire study: An earlier analysis of several hundred of the donors reported 250 to 350 Gb of sequence data and around 120 million unique TCR beta sequences from 150 million to 200 million T cells. An early release covering over 500 HLA-typed donors comprised 250 to 350 gigabases of sequencing data and around 80 million unique TCR sequences. The genetic ancestry cluster associated with self-reported Caucasian donors included roughly 84% of the roughly 410 genotyped donors. The aim of the study was to test whether cataloging public T cell receptors could identify signatures of past pathogen exposure. Using immunosequencing, the study profiled T cell repertoires from about 610 subjects and related those repertoires to cytomegalovirus serostatus. In addition to the first cohort of 666 subjects, a separate validation cohort of approximately 120 different subjects was used. To predict cytomegalovirus infection status, the study brought together high-throughput TCR immunosequencing, statistical association of individual TCRs with disease status, and machine learning. To study patterns of TCR occurrence, a later analysis re-analyzed previously published TCR beta repertoires from under 750 donors and added high-resolution HLA genotyping. Rather than drawing on any new phenotypic data, the later analysis identified candidate immune exposures from TCR beta sequences and the way those sequences occurred across donors. To decide whether each TCR beta V gene segment behaved as functional or pseudogenic, an earlier analysis of some 600 of the donors relied on high-throughput TCR beta sequencing. Donor age, sex, ethnicity and CMV serostatus were compiled alongside the repertoire data. Genome-wide SNP genotypes for about three fifths of the roughly 670 donors were used in a later genetic analysis, which treated that subset as a discovery cohort. All discovery cohort repertoires had been generated on a single sequencing platform. Class I and class II HLA loci were covered by the typing at four-digit resolution. The number of donors typed differed by locus, with about 629-630 for A, B, C, DRB1 and DQB1, more than 500 for DQA1, 600 to 610 for DPA1, and 400 to 490 for DPB1. Roughly 5 DR-DQ haplotypes were handled as single units for association and clustering, since linkage in the cohort was strong. Among 300 to 450 genotyped donors of the cohort, an average of roughly 240,000 unique TCR beta nucleotide sequences were sequenced per donor, approximately 20% of them non-productive.

With respect to this clone: The antigen this receptor binds is unknown. There are no base qualities to consult, and no much larger clone falls within one base.

Overall results and qualifications from the work: The cohort was sequenced for TCR beta chains only, and without alpha or paired-chain data the features that could be detected were limited. In a later analysis, HLA-associated TCR beta chains were found to be more clonally expanded and to have lower generation probabilities than equally common non-associated chains. The only immune exposure information available for the cohort was CMV serostatus. An association between a missense DCLRE1C variant and V-gene and J-gene trimming of TCR beta chains was found in a later genetic analysis and replicated in an independent cohort. According to a later genetic analysis, donors in an Asian-associated ancestry cluster had fewer N-insertions in productive TCRs than the roughly 670-donor mean. In a later analysis, most CMV-associated TCR beta chains were found to appear HLA-restricted, with HLA associations seemingly driven largely by CMV exposure. Several of the top co-occurrence clusters appeared to be linked to parvovirus B19, influenza, CMV and Epstein-Barr virus, according to a later analysis. Linkage disequilibrium might explain the correlated functional status among segregating V segments, but an unknown experimental factor could not be ruled out. In a later analysis, TCR association rates were found to vary across HLA loci, with the most associated TCRs seen for DRB1 alleles and the fewest for HLA-C alleles. A further reported finding was that TCR beta sequences accurately predicted the HLA-A and HLA-B alleles for most subjects in the first cohort. Most TCR sequences were observed very rarely across donors, whereas some public TCRs were present in many individuals. Cytomegalovirus status was reported to be diagnosed by the classifier with high specificity and sensitivity in both the original and validation cohorts. The authors suggested that the approach could potentially be generalized to other disease states and immunological phenotypes. The presence/absence analyses assumed that sequencing depth was roughly uniform across donors, and that assumption may not be true. In an earlier analysis of 450 to 750 of the donors, most TCR beta V segments appeared in productive rearrangements about 87% or about 30% of the time, broadly matching IMGT annotations. The study gave a list of under 200 TCR beta chains associated with cytomegalovirus. Some IMGT-functional V segments, including TRBV6-2 and TRBV6-3, could not be distinguished by the 87-base-pair reads and were therefore excluded. Because counts were too low, some 16 rarely observed V segments, including chromosome 9 orphons, were excluded from the earlier analysis of several hundred of the donors. The sequencing pipeline was judged likely to have produced a cluster of highly shared sequence variants as a technical artifact. Specific HLA alleles were associated with 16,951 TCR beta sequences at a false discovery rate of 0.05 in a later analysis. HLA typing was unavailable for some donors at each locus, so association tests used only the typed subset. A few of the identified cytomegalovirus-associated TCR beta chains were confirmed in vitro to be specific for cytomegalovirus antigens. Strong co-occurrence of HLA alleles, especially DR and DQ, made assigning TCR associations to individual alleles difficult.

Reading the germline V gene (reference sequence) gives CDR1 SGHNT and CDR2 YYREEE. V gives up 2 bases and J gives up 2 bases, and the segment between their germline ends measures 9 bases. There are 14 amino acids in the CDR3, from cysteine to phenylalanine inclusive. The only DNA kept is the CDR3, 42 bases in frame from the first base. Libraries were made using the immunoSEQ multiplex PCR assay. A mixture of 60 forward primers for TCR Vbeta segments and 13 reverse primers for TCR Jbeta segments was used in the multiplex PCR. Amplification of the CDR3 region of rearranged TCR beta genes was performed with a multiplex PCR assay on genomic DNA. The amplified TCR beta libraries were sequenced on the Illumina HiSeq System as 87-base-pair reads. On the study's bioinformatics: A later analysis tallied tens of millions of unique TCR beta chains across the 610 or so repertoires, and approximately 11 million of those chains were shared by two or more donors. Raw reads were error-corrected and collapsed into unique sequences with a nearest-neighbor algorithm that merged closely related sequences to remove PCR and sequencing errors. V, D and J gene segments were assigned by aligning CDR3 sequences to IMGT reference sequences. For a sequence to be retained, at least a six-nucleotide match to both a V gene segment and a J gene segment was required. A rearrangement was called productive if the CDR3 had no stop codons and remained in frame with V and J, and every other rearrangement was called non-productive. Following IMGT convention, CDR3 was defined as the stretch from the second conserved V-encoded cysteine to the conserved J-encoded phenylalanine. In an earlier analysis of 550 to 650 of the donors, sequences lacking an unambiguous match to a single V gene segment were excluded. In an earlier analysis of about 590 of the donors, a V segment was called functional when productive rearrangements were above 56.7%, and segregating when the standard deviation between donors exceeded 5%. A statistical classification framework was built to diagnose cytomegalovirus status from the catalog of TCR beta chain sequences. In a later analysis, TCR nucleotide sequences were compared against IMGT/GENE-DB human TR gene sequences so that V and J genes could be assigned. In a later analysis, CDR3 sequences and most-parsimonious VDJ recombination scenarios were assigned using the TCRdist pipeline. In a later analysis, each TCR beta chain was defined by its CDR3 amino acid sequence together with its V-gene family, and reads without a unique V-gene family were excluded. To address suspected cross-contamination and a sequencing artifact, a later analysis removed 592 highly shared, low-generation-probability nucleotide sequences. For each public chain, a later analysis derived a clonal expansion index from normalized ranks of inferred template counts within each repertoire. In a later analysis, generation probabilities were computed using a VDJ recombination model fitted to out-of-frame rearrangements, and the results were checked against IGoR. In a later analysis, TCR-TCR, TCR-HLA and TCR-CMV co-occurrence was scored with hypergeometric tests, and a repertoire-size bias correction was applied to TCR pairs. To estimate false discovery rates, a later analysis permuted the HLA or CMV assignments 20 times. In a later analysis, co-occurring TCRs were grouped with DBSCAN, and TCRdist sequence similarity was added when clustering was performed within HLA-allele-positive subsets. Co-occurrence clustering excluded repertoires with fewer than 30,000 or more than 120,000 public chains, plus five with anomalous nucleotide sharing. The immuneACCESS repertoire file appears here via TCRdb, limited to in-frame rearrangements. These files lack a portion of the clones; in checked studies, under half of the deficit traces to unresolved V genes, and the cause of the others is not known. D and trimming come from the DNA, and the V and J calls and clone size come from that table. The table for this sample lists about 150,000 clones; 82% of them were counted only once. The top ten clones comprise 6.5% to 7.5% of the sample.

The cohort comprised 710 or so healthy bone marrow donors. All cohort members were sampled while nominally healthy, although unrecorded immune exposures were likely present. The donor was CMV seropositive and was included in the group of around 300 seropositive cohort members. Each donor provided a peripheral blood sample, and peripheral blood mononuclear cells were used for TCR beta sequencing. Genomic DNA extraction from the blood cell samples was performed with the Qiagen DNeasy Blood Extraction Kit. The sequence joins TRBV5-4 to TRBJ2-3; too little of a D gene remains to name it. This sequence originates from a woman between 45 and 60 years old in good health and CMV-seropositive. Input material: PBMCs. The bases read TGTGCCAGCAGCTTCATGGCCTCCACAGATACGCAGTATTTT. This translates into CASSFMASTDTQYF.